The next 20 T cell receptor beta chains were all read from a single sample in a study of T cell repertoires in cytomegalovirus infection. TCRdb re-derived calls from the reads in MiXCR, one entry per CDR3 protein. The sample yields around 260,000 distinct CDR3 sequences, about 26% seen once. The sample consisted of PBMCs. The receptors originated from a human donor in good health (CMV status not recorded). Some clones in this sample may be carry-over from other donors' samples.

This clonotype was seen ten or more times. The chain combines TRBV25-1 with TRBJ2-1, with D possibly being TRBD2 (6 bases). The CDR3 runs to 15 residues. Trimming took off 2 bases at V and 10 bases at J, with 18 bases between the two ends. CDR1 is MGHDK, CDR2 SYGVNS, per germline. CDR3 sequence reads: CASSETPLATSEQFF. CDR3 DNA: TGTGCCAGCAGTGAAACCCCGCTAGCGACATCAGAGCAGTTCTTC.

This clonotype was found a few times. The V gene is TRBV28, the J gene TRBJ1-1, with 7 positions matching TRBD1. Germline V gene sequence: CDR1 MDHEN, CDR2 SYDVKM. The length of the CDR3 is 14 residues. V shed 5 bases, J shed 11 bases, and the junction held 14 bases outside the gene matches. The CDR3 sequence is CASSTRDSLRRAFF. The CDR3 coding sequence is TGTGCCAGCAGTACTAGGGACAGCTTGCGGAGGGCTTTCTTT. The variable domain in full, with the rest retrieved from reference TRBV28 and TRBJ1-1, is DVKVTQSSRYLVKRTGEKVFLECVQDMDHENMFWYRQDPGLGLRLIYFSYDVKMKEKGDIPEGYSVSREKKERFSLILESASTNQTSMYLCASSTRDSLRRAFFGQGTRLTVV.

This clonotype was seen ten or more times. V usage is TRBV7-2 and J usage is TRBJ1-3; D unresolved. The CDR3 spans 14 residues. Germline V gene sequence: CDR1 SGHTA, CDR2 FQGNSA. Trimming shortened V by 1 base and J by 4 bases, and 8 bases separated the two germline ends. The CDR3 sequence: CASSLGYGGNTIYF. The CDR3 nucleotides read TGTGCCAGCAGCTTAGGATACGGCGGAAACACCATATATTTT.

V gene TRBV7-2 combines with J gene TRBJ2-7; TRBD1 matches at 9 bases. The CDR3 contains 16 residues. V shed 2 bases and J 2 bases; nucleotides not matched to a gene: 7. Germline assignment: CDR1 SGHTA and CDR2 FQGNSA. The CDR3 DNA reads as TGTGCCAGCAGCTTAAGCCGGGACAGGGAACCCTACGAGCAGTACTTC. Protein sequence: CASSLSRDREPYEQYF.

On this clonotype: A single base separates this from a much larger clone, so it may be a read error. V usage is TRBV5-1 and J usage is TRBJ1-6; possible D gene TRBD1, 5 bases. The CDR3 totals 16 residues. Germline CDR1 SGHRS, CDR2 YFSETQ. Deletions cut 0 bases from V and 8 bases from J, with 15 bases between. The CDR3 nucleotides are TGCGCCAGCAGCTTGGACCGGGGGACGACCGATTCACCCCTCCACTTT. Amino acid sequence: CASSLDRGTTDSPLHF.

This clonotype was counted ten times or more. The chain uses TRBV7-8 and TRBJ1-3; no reliable D call. Per germline, CDR1 SGHVS and CDR2 FQNEAQ. This CDR3 contains 17 residues. V lost 1 base and J 0 bases, leaving 13 bases between the germline ends. CDR3 loop: CASSLEGRAHSGNTIYF. CDR3 nucleotides: TGTGCCAGCAGCTTAGAGGGCAGAGCCCACTCTGGAAACACCATATATTTT.

Ten or more counts support this clonotype. The chain links TRBV7-2 to TRBJ2-3; the D is unclear. The CDR3 is made up of 14 amino acids. Trimming took off 2 bases at V and 0 bases at J, with 6 bases between the two ends. CDR1 SGHTA and CDR2 FQGNSA come from the germline V gene. The CDR3 DNA reads as TGTGCCAGCAGCTTATCGCGGAGCACAGATACGCAGTATTTT. Its translation is CASSLSRSTDTQYF.

J is TRBJ2-7 and V is TRBV20-1; D is possibly TRBD1 (6 bases). The CDR3 consists of 15 residues. The germline CDR1 and CDR2 sequences are DFQATT and SNEGSKA (reference sequence). Trimming shortened V by 0 bases and J by 6 bases, and 18 bases separated the two germline ends. The CDR3 DNA follows: TGCAGTGCTAGAGATTGGCAGGGGCAGGTTTCCGAGCAGTACTTC. Amino acids: CSARDWQGQVSEQYF.

This clonotype was recorded many times. The chain is built from TRBV7-2 and TRBJ2-3, with D possibly matching TRBD1 (5 bases). Germline assignment: CDR1 SGHTA and CDR2 FQGNSA. There are 13 residues in the CDR3. Trimming pared 0 bases from V and 6 bases from J, leaving 7 bases between. DNA of the CDR3: TGTGCCAGCAGCTTAGCAGGGGTGGATACGCAGTATTTT. Its translation: CASSLAGVDTQYF. The complete variable domain, with remaining parts taken from reference TRBV7-2 and TRBJ2-3, reads GAGVSQSPSNKVTEKGKDVELRCDPISGHTALYWYRQSLGQGLEFLIYFQGNSAPDKSGLPSDRFSAERTGGSVSTLTIQRTQQEDSAVYLCASSLAGVDTQYFGPGTRLTVL.

This clonotype was counted a few times. The rearrangement links TRBV14 to TRBJ1-2; D might be TRBD1 (5 bases). The CDR3 has 15 residues. Germline CDR1 SGHDN, CDR2 FVKESK. V lost 4 bases and J 6 bases, leaving 18 bases between the germline ends. CDR3 nucleotides: TGTGCCAGCAGCCTAACTGGCAGCACAGGAAATGGCTACACCTTC. This codes for CASSLTGSTGNGYTF.

This clonotype was seen at least ten times. The rearrangement uses TRBV6-1 and TRBJ2-7; TRBD1 is a possible D gene (6 bases). V was shortened by 6 bases and J by 6 bases, with 18 bases between the two germline ends. The germline V gene has CDR1 MNHNS and CDR2 SASEGT. The CDR3 has 14 amino acids. CDR3 sequence (DNA): TGTGCCAGCAGCGAACTATACAGGGTAGGCGAGCAGTACTTC. Its translation: CASSELYRVGEQYF.

This clonotype turned up a few times. V and J are TRBV11-2 and TRBJ2-5, with 7 positions matching TRBD1. The CDR3 runs to 14 residues. The J segment lost 4 bases and the V segment lost 1 base, leaving 3 bases of the junction unmatched. Germline CDR1 SGHAT, CDR2 FQNNGV. In DNA form, the CDR3 reads TGTGCCAGCAGCTTAGTCCCAGGGGGAGAGACCCAGTACTTC. This sequence encodes CASSLVPGGETQYF.

In this sample, this clonotype turned up many times. V usage is TRBV7-8 and J usage is TRBJ2-7; possibly TRBD1 or TRBD2 for D (5 bases each). V lost 6 bases, J lost 3 bases, and 18 bases lay in between. Looked up from germline, CDR1 is SGHVS and CDR2 is FQNEAQ. The CDR3 spans 15 residues. The CDR3 DNA is TGTGCCAGCAGGCGCCGGGACCCGTCTCGCTACGAGCAGTACTTC. Translating it yields CASRRRDPSRYEQYF.

J is TRBJ2-5 and V is TRBV10-2; perhaps TRBD1 as D (6 bases). V was cut by 5 bases and J by 1 base, with 8 bases left in between. This CDR3 spans 13 amino acids. CDR1 is WSHSY and CDR2 is SAAADI in the germline V gene. DNA of the CDR3: TGCGCCAGCAGTACAGGGTCCCAAGAGACCCAGTACTTC. Residues: CASSTGSQETQYF.

This clonotype was found a few times. The chain recombines TRBV29-1 with TRBJ2-2, with D unclear. Trimming cost V 5 bases and J 1 base, with 5 bases left between them. Germline CDR1 SQVTM, CDR2 ANQGSEA. This CDR3 region has 12 residues. The chain's CDR3 is CSVSKNTGELFF. CDR3 DNA: TGCAGCGTTTCCAAGAACACCGGGGAGCTGTTTTTT.

DNA of the CDR3: TGTGCCAGCAGTTCCCGCAGGGGATCTTTCAACTATGGCTACACCTTC. This encodes CASSSRRGSFNYGYTF. The V gene is TRBV28, the J gene TRBJ1-2; tentatively, D is TRBD1 (6 bases). CDR3 length: 16 amino acids. The ends were cut back, 4 bases at V and 2 bases at J, with 17 bases in the middle. CDR1 is MDHEN, CDR2 SYDVKM, per germline.

This chain uses TRBV29-1 with TRBJ1-1; unclear D gene. Trimming left V 5 bases short and J 4 bases short, with 11 bases between. CDR1 and CDR2 (germline): SQVTM, ANQGSEA. The CDR3 runs to 12 residues. The CDR3 sequence is CSVSQSSTEAFF. CDR3 sequence (DNA): TGCAGCGTTAGTCAGTCCTCCACTGAAGCTTTCTTT.

There are a few counts of this clonotype. The genes are TRBV29-1 and TRBJ2-2; D is possibly TRBD1 (5 bases). CDR1 is SQVTM and CDR2 is ANQGSEA in the germline V gene. Deletions cut 3 bases from V and 10 bases from J, with 12 bases between. This CDR3 is built from 12 residues. The CDR3 bases are TGCAGCGTTGATTTGGCAGGGCAGGAGCTGTTTTTT. Encoded protein: CSVDLAGQELFF.

The V and J genes are TRBV29-1 and TRBJ2-5, with 10 bases lining up with TRBD2. Germline CDR1 reads SQVTM; CDR2 reads ANQGSEA. The CDR3 consists of 14 residues. J lost 2 bases, V lost 5 bases, and 5 bases had no gene match. Here the CDR3 reads CSVPRTSGQETQYF. For the CDR3, the DNA is TGCAGCGTTCCCCGGACTAGCGGTCAAGAGACCCAGTACTTC. The entire variable domain, with the rest obtained from reference TRBV29-1 and TRBJ2-5, is as follows: SAVISQKPSRDICQRGTSLTIQCQVDSQVTMMFWYRQQPGQSLTLIATANQGSEATYESGFVIDKFPISRPNLTFSTLTVSNMSPEDSSIYLCSVPRTSGQETQYFGPGTRLLVL.

This clonotype was recorded many times. The chain employs TRBV7-2 and TRBJ1-1; 10 bases are shared with TRBD1. The junction had 9 bases not matched to a gene; V was cut back by 5 bases and J by 6 bases. The CDR3 is made up of 15 amino acids. Germline V CDR1 and CDR2: SGHTA, FQGNSA. As DNA, the CDR3 is TGTGCCAGCAGCCTACTGACAGGGGGCGCCCCTGAAGCTTTCTTT. Encoded protein: CASSLLTGGAPEAFF.